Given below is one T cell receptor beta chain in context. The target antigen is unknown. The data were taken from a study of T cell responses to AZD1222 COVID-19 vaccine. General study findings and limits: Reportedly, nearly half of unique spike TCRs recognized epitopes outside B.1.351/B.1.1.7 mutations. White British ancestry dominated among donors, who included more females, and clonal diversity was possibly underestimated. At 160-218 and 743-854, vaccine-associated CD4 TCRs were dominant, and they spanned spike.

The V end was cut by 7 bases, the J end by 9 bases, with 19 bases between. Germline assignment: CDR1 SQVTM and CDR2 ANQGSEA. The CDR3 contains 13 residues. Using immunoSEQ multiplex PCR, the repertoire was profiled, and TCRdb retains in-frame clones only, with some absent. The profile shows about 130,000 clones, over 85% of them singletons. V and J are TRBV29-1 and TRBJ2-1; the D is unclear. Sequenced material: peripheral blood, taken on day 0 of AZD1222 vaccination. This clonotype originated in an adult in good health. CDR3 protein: CSALKVRQGEQFF. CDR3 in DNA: TGCAGCGCCCTTAAGGTCAGGCAAGGTGAGCAGTTCTTC.